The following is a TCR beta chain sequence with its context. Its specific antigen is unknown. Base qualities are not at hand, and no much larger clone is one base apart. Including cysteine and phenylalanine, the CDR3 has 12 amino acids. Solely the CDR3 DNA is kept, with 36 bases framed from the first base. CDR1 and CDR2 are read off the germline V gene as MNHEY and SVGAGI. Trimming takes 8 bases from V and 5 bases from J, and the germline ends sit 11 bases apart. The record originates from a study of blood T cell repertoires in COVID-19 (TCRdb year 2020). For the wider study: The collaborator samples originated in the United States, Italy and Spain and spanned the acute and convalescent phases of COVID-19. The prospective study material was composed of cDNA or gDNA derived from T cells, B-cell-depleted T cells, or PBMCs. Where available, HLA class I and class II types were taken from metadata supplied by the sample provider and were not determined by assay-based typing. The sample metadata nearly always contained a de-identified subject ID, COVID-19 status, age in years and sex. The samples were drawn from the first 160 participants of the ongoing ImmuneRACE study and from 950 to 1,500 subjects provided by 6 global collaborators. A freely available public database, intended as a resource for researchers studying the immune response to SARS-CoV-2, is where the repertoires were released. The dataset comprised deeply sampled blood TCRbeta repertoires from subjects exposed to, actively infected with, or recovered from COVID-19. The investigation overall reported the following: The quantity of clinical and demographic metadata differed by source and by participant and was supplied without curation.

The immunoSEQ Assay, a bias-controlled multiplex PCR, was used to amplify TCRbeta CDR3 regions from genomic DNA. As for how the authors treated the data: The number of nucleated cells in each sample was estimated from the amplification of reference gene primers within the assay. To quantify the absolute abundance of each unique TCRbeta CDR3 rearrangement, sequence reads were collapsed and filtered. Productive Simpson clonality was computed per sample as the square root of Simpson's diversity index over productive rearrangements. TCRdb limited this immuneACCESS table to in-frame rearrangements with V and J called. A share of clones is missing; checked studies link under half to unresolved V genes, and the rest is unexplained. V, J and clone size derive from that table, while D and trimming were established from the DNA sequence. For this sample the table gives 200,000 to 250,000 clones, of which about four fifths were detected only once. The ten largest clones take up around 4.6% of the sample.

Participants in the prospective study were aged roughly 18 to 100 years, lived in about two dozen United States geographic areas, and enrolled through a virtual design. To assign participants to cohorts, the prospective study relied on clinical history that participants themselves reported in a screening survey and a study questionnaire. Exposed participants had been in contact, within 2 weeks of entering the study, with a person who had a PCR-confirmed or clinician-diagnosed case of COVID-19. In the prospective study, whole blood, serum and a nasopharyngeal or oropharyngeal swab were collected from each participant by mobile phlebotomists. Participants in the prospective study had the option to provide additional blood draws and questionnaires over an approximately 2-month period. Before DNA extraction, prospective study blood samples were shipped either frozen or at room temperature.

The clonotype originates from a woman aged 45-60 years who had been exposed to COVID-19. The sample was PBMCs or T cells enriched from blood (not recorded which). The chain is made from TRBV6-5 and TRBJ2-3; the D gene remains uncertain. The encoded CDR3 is CASSEAKDTQYF. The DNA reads TGTGCCAGCTCCGAGGCGAAAGATACGCAGTATTTT.